This TCR beta chain appears in the sequencing data of a study of T cell responses to AZD1222 COVID-19 vaccine. Across the study: Recipients boosted at about 4 weeks or about 12 weeks are pooled.

This CDR3 region has 11 residues. The germline V gene encodes CDR1 SGHRS and CDR2 YFSETQ. V lost 5 bases and J 2 bases, leaving 5 bases between the germline ends. The method was immunoSEQ multiplex PCR; TCRdb's version includes in-frame clones alone and lacks a portion of them. The data contain about 180,000 clones, about 92% of them singletons. This chain joins TRBV5-1 and TRBJ2-7; D call uncertain. The TCR was taken from an adult in good health. This specimen was peripheral blood, taken on day 0 of AZD1222 vaccination. The CDR3 protein is CASRGTYEQYF. In DNA, the CDR3 is TGCGCCAGCAGGGGGACCTACGAGCAGTACTTC.